This T cell receptor (beta chain) was obtained from a study of monozygotic twins with inflammatory bowel disease (dated by TCRdb to the late 2010s). Notes on the research overall: A total of approximately 28 monozygotic twin pairs were included in the full study, comprising nine German pairs (four IBD-concordant, five IBD-discordant) and 19 IBD-discordant Danish pairs. Each individual had, on average, about 151 000 unique TCRalpha sequences and 181 000 unique TCRbeta sequences available for analysis. Within discordant pairs, disease-associated traits were sought mainly by comparing IBD patients with their genetically identical healthy co-twins. The paper as a whole reports these results and caveats: Background noise and inter-individual variability may have been introduced into the repertoires by the differing immunosuppressive treatments among patients. Compared with healthy twins, IBD patients had fewer clonotypes in common with other individuals, a difference most pronounced in patients showing signs of disease activity. Concordant and discordant twins showed no difference in repertoire similarity, possibly because of limited statistical power. IBD patients had lower TCRbeta repertoire diversity, measured by the inverse Simpson index, than their healthy co-twins. The results gave no support for a single strong signal or clonotype linked to IBD. The analysis was unable to tell different T cell subtypes apart.

The library relied on 5' RACE. Each TCR library was prepared from around 3,200 ng of total RNA. For each sample, cDNA was synthesized in eight separate reactions using SMARTScribe reverse transcriptase. During cDNA synthesis, template switching was used to introduce unique molecular identifiers that contained a 6-nucleotide sample barcode. TCRalpha and TCRbeta cDNA was amplified by two nested PCRs of approximately 17 and 9 cycles, with bead purification after each PCR. Before amplification, the cDNA was both treated with uracil DNA-glycosylase and purified with the QIAquick PCR purification kit. The second PCR added Illumina TruSeq-compatible adapters along with sample-specific barcodes. Library quality and concentration were assessed using TapeStation and Qubit, and 5 to 6 ng of each library was pooled. Pooled libraries were sequenced on an Illumina HiSeq2500 single-index Rapid Run with 2 x 100 bp reads and custom sequencing primers. On the authors' methods: UMI-based consensus assembly with MiGEC version 1.2.6 was used to correct PCR and sequencing errors. MiXCR version 2.1.1 was used for V(D)J alignment, clonotype assembly and CDR3 extraction. Gene usage, clonotype sharing and MAIT/NKT TCR abundance were normalised by analysing the top 1000, 10 000 and 20 000 clonotypes per sample. Diversity was computed as the inverse Simpson index with the vegan R package after downsampling to 27 000 UMIs. Paired Mann-Whitney U tests were applied to discordant twin pairs, with Benjamini-Hochberg correction for multiple testing. With the reads reprocessed by TCRdb, a single entry stands for each CDR3 protein sequence and no DNA is reported. TCRdb's processing, not the authors', yielded these V and J calls. The table kept for this sample lists around 220,000 distinct CDR3 sequences. The ten biggest clones cover more than 7.5% of the sample.

Of note for this clonotype: The clone's antigen remains unknown.

CDR3 length: 15 amino acids, cysteine to phenylalanine. No DNA was logged. From each donor, a roughly 2.3 ml peripheral blood sample was collected into PAXgene tubes and stored at -80 degrees C. Total RNA was isolated from whole blood with the PAXgene blood miRNA kit on an automated QIAcube, without T cell sorting. Deep TCRalpha and TCRbeta repertoire profiling with unique molecular barcoding was performed on peripheral blood of monozygotic twin pairs concordant or discordant for inflammatory bowel disease. For every twin pair, smoking habits were documented, and each individual was categorised as a current, former or never smoker.

The sequence derives from a human donor with ulcerative colitis or Crohn's disease, or a healthy co-twin of an affected twin (not recorded which). The chain is made from TRBV12-3 or TRBV12-4 and TRBJ1-6. Material for sequencing was blood. The encoded CDR3 is CASSSAGLFYSPLHF.